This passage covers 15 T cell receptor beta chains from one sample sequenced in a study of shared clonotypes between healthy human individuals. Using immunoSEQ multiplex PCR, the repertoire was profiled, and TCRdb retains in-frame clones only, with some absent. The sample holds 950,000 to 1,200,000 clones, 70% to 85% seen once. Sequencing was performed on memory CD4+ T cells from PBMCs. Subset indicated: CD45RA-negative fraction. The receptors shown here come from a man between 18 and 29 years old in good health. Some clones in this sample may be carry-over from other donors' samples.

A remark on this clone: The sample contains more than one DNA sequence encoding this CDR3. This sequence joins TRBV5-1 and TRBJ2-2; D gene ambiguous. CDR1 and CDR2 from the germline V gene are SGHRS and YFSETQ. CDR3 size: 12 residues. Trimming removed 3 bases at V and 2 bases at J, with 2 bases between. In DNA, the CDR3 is TGCGCCAGCAGCTCTAACACCGGGGAGCTGTTTTTT. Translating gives CASSSNTGELFF.

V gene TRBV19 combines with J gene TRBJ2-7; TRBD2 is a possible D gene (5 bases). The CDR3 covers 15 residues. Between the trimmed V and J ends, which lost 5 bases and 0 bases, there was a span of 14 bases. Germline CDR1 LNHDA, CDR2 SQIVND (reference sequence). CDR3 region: CASSQQPGSSYEQYF. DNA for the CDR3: TGTGCCAGTAGTCAGCAGCCGGGATCCTCCTACGAGCAGTACTTC. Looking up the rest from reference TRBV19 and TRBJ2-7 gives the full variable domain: DGGITQSPKYLFRKEGQNVTLSCEQNLNHDAMYWYRQDPGQGLRLIYYSQIVNDFQKGDIAEGYSVSREKKESFPLTVTSAQKNPTAFYLCASSQQPGSSYEQYFGPGTRLTVT.

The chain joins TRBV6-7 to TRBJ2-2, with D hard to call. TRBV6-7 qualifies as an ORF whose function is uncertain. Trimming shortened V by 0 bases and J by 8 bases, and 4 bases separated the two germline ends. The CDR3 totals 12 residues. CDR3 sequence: CASSYSGGELFF. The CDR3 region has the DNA TGTGCCAGCAGTTACTCCGGGGGGGAGCTGTTTTTT.

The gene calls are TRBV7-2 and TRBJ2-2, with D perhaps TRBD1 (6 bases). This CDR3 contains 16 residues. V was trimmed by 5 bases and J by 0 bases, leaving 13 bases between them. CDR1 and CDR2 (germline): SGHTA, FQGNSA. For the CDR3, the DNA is TGTGCCAGCAGCCGAGGGACAAAACCGAACACCGGGGAGCTGTTTTTT. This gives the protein CASSRGTKPNTGELFF.

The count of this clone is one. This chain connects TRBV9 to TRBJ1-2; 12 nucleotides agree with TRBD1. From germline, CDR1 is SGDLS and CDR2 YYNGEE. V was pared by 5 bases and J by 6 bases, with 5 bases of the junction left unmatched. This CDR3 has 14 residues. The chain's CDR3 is CASSWDRGPHGYTF. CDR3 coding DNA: TGTGCCAGCAGTTGGGACAGGGGGCCGCATGGCTACACCTTC.

This CDR3 reads CASSQGGGASYEQYF. DNA for the CDR3: TGCGCCAGCAGCCAAGGGGGTGGGGCCTCCTACGAGCAGTACTTC. This chain connects TRBV4-1 to TRBJ2-7, with D possibly TRBD1 on 5 matching bases. Per the germline V gene, CDR1 is MGHRA and CDR2 is YSYEKL. The CDR3 length is 15 residues. V lost 1 base and J lost 0, with 10 bases in between.

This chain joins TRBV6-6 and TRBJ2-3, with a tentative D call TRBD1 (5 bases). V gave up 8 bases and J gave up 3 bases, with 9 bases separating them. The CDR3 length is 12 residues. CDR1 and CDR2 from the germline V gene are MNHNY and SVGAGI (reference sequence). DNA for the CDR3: TGTGCCAGCGGGCAGGGTACAGATACGCAGTATTTT. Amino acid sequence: CASGQGTDTQYF.

The CDR3 is CASSFVDPEPQETQYF. Here the CDR3 DNA reads TGCGCCAGCAGCTTCGTGGACCCAGAACCCCAAGAGACCCAGTACTTC. The V gene is TRBV23-1, the J gene TRBJ2-5, with unresolved D. TRBV23-1 is an ORF; its function is uncertain. The V end lost 6 bases, the J end lost 1 base, and 18 bases lay between the germline ends. The CDR3 has 16 amino acids.

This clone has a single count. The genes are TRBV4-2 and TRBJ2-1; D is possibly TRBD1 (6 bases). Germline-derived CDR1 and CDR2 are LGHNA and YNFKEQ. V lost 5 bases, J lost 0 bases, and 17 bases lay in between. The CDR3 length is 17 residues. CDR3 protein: CASSTSQADSSYNEQFF. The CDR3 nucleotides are TGTGCCAGCAGCACCAGCCAAGCGGACAGCTCCTACAATGAGCAGTTCTTC.

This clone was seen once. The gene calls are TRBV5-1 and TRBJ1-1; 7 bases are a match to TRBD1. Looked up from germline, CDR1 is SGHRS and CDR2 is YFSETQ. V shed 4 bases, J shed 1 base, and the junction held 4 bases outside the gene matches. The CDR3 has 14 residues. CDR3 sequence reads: CASSIQGTNTEAFF. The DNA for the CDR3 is TGCGCCAGCAGCATACAGGGGACGAACACTGAAGCTTTCTTT.

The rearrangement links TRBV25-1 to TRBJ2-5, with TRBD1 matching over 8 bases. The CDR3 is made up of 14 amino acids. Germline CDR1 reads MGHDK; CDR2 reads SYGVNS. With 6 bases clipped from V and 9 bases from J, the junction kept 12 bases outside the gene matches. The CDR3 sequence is CASSGTGTGGSQYF. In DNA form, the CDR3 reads TGTGCCAGCAGCGGGACCGGGACAGGCGGCTCCCAGTACTTC.

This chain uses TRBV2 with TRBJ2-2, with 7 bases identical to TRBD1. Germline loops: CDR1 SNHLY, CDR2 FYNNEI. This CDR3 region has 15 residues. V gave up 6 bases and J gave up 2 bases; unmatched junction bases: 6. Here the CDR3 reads CASSGQAINTGELFF. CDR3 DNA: TGTGCCAGCAGCGGACAGGCGATAAACACCGGGGAGCTGTTTTTT.

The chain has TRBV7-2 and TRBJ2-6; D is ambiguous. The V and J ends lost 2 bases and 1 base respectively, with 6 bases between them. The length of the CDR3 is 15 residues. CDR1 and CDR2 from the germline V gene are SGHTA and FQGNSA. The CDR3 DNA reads TGTGCCAGCAGCTTATCTTCTTCTGGGGCCAACGTCCTGACTTTC. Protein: CASSLSSSGANVLTF.

CDR3 sequence reads: CASSRGLAYTDTQYF. In DNA form, the CDR3 reads TGTGCCAGCAGCCGTGGACTAGCTTACACAGATACGCAGTATTTT. The chain uses TRBV28 and TRBJ2-3; the match to TRBD2 covers 8 bases. Germline CDR1 reads MDHEN; CDR2 reads SYDVKM. V was clipped by 6 bases and J by 2 bases; unmatched bases: 7. The CDR3 sequence is 15 residues long.

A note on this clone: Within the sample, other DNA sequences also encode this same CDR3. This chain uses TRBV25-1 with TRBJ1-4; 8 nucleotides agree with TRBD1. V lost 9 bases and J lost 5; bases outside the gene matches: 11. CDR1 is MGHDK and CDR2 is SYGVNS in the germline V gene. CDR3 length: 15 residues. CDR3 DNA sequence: TGTGCCAGTTCTCCCGCAGGGGGCGGGAATGAAAAACTGTTTTTT. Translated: CASSPAGGGNEKLFF.